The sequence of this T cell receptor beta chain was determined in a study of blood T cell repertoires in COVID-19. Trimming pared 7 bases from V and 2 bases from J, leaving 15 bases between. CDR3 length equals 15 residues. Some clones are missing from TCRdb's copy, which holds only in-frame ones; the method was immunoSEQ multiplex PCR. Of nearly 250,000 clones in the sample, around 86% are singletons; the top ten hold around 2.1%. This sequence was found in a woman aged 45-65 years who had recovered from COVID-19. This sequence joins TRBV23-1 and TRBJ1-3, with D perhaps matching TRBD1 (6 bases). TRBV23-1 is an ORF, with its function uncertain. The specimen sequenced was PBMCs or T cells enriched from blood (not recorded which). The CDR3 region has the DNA TGCGCCAGCACGGAAACAGGGTTACCTGGAAACACCATATATTTT. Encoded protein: CASTETGLPGNTIYF.